The T cell receptor (beta chain) described here comes from a study of CD8+ T cells in alopecia areata (dated by TCRdb to 2017 to 2018). Describing the broader study: The treated patients took part in an open-label pilot trial in which moderate-to-severe alopecia areata was treated with oral tofacitinib at 5 to 10 mg twice daily. Biopsies were taken from tofacitinib-treated patients at baseline and again at 4 and 24 weeks into treatment, and several of those patients also had a later scalp biopsy. Patients received tofacitinib for 6 to 18 months and were then followed off drug for 6 months to check for delayed response and recurrence. Amplification of TCRbeta CDR3 regions was done by immunoSEQ multiplex PCR using 35 Vbeta forward primers and 13 Jbeta reverse primers. The RNA source kit depended on sample type: the PAXgene miRNA kit for fixed scalp, the miRNeasy kit for PBMCs, and the RNeasy kit for mouse skin. To study T cell clonal expansion in alopecia areata, the researchers applied high-throughput TCRbeta sequencing to both the C3H/HeJ mouse model and human patients. On the human side, TCRbeta sequencing was run on scalp tissue and on sorted CD4+ and CD8+ peripheral blood T cells from healthy controls and from alopecia areata patients with either patchy or totalis/universalis disease. For the treated patients, the SALT score, which quantifies what percentage of scalp surface area is affected, served as the measure of disease severity. Scalp clonality was compared among normal scalp (n=4), patchy alopecia areata scalp (n=8), and alopecia totalis/universalis scalp (n=8).

Broader findings and caveats from the paper: Shared TCR sequences between patients were less evident than in mice, which may be partly attributable to HLA diversity in the patient population. Because the treated cohort was small and had just a single nonresponder, larger studies are needed to establish links between baseline CD8+ expansion and response. Unlike mouse skin, which is dominated by gammadelta T cells, normal human skin has resident alphabeta T cells that are also sequenced, and this complicates analysis of the scalp TCR repertoire. Lesional scalp, especially in alopecia totalis/universalis, showed higher clonality and more expanded CD8+ clones than normal scalp, suggesting antigenic drive. Many expanded lesional clones persisted in scalp and blood during tofacitinib treatment, which may partly explain relapse after stopping treatment. With tofacitinib, both scalp clonality and the number of expanded CD8+ clones among the top 100 scalp clones went down significantly.

Via the germline V gene, CDR1 is MGHRA and CDR2 YSYEKL. Germline trimming: 0 bases from V, 6 bases from J; junction bases outside gene matches: 7. The CDR3 numbers 17 residues from cysteine through phenylalanine. CDR3 DNA is the only sequence kept; it has 51 bases, read in frame from the first base. Turning to this clone: Its specific antigen is unknown. No much larger clone exists at a distance of one base, and base qualities are not known.

The meaning of the sample's time point label: 4 weeks on oral tofacitinib. What the treatment or condition label conveys for this sample: oral pan-JAK inhibitor, 5-10 mg twice daily. Lesional scalp punch biopsies and peripheral blood were collected from alopecia areata patients. After PBMCs were isolated by density centrifugation and stained for CD3, CD4 and CD8, a FACSAria was used to sort CD4+ and CD8+ T cells. The library came from the immunoSEQ multiplex PCR assay. RNA was extracted from all samples and reverse transcribed into cDNA, which served as template for TCR sequencing. SuperScript III was used to make first-strand cDNA, primed with a 2:1 mix of oligo-dT and random hexamers. A synthetic immune receptor repertoire was used to measure amplification bias, and any remaining bias was corrected computationally. On the study's bioinformatics: Raw reads were preprocessed for error removal, and CDR3 was defined according to IMGT conventions as running from the conserved cysteine to phenylalanine. To get clonality, Shannon entropy was normalized by log2 of the number of productive unique TCRs and the result was subtracted from 1. Whether scalp clones were CD4 or CD8 was inferred by matching scalp TCRbeta sequences against CD4 and CD8 repertoires sorted from blood. Drawn from immuneACCESS, this table holds only the in-frame rearrangements with V and J called that TCRdb kept. Clones are partly lost; checked studies trace under half to an unresolved V gene and leave the rest unexplained. Clonal size and the V and J genes are those of that table, whereas D and trimming came from the DNA. The sample has 95,000 to 150,000 clones on record, over 60% of them singletons. The ten largest clones take up 4.5% to 6% of the sample.

The sequence is built from TRBV4-1 and TRBJ2-3, with 12 bases aligning to TRBD2. This sequence was found in a human donor with alopecia areata. Here the sequenced sample was CD4+ T cells sorted from blood, taken at week 4, from a patient treated with tofacitinib. For the CDR3, the sequence is CASSQELAGGYFDTQYF. The nucleotide sequence is TGCGCCAGCAGCCAAGAACTAGCGGGGGGATATTTCGATACGCAGTATTTT.